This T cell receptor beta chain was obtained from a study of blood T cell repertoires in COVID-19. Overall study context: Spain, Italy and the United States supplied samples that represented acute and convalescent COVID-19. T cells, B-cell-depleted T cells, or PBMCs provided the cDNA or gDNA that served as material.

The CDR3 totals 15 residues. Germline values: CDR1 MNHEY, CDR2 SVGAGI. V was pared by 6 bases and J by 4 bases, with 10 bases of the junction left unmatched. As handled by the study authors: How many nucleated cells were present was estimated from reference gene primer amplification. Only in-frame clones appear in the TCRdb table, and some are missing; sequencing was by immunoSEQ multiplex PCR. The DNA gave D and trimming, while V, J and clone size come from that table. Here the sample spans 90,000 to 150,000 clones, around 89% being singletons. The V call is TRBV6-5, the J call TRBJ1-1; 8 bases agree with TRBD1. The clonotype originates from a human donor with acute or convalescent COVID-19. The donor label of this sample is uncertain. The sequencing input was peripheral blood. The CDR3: CASSSPQGAVTEAFF. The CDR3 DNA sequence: TGTGCCAGCAGCTCACCTCAGGGGGCAGTCACTGAAGCTTTCTTT.